This TCR beta chain was sequenced during a study of cytomegalovirus exposure and HLA in healthy donors. Study in general: Earlier, 110 million or so unique TCR beta sequences were recovered from 200 million or so T cells by an analysis.

Primers for the PCR totalled 60 Vbeta and 13 Jbeta. The assay was immunoSEQ multiplex PCR, and TCRdb's table has in-frame clones only and misses some. The sample lists hundreds of thousands of clones, 76% occurring once. The ends were cut back, 0 bases at V and 11 bases at J, with 17 bases in the middle. The germline gives CDR1 GTSNPN, CDR2 SVGIG (reference sequence). The CDR3 totals 14 residues. The chain is built from TRBV30 and TRBJ2-1; TRBD2 might be the D (6 bases). This receptor was obtained from a man aged 18 to 29 in good health and CMV-seronegative. Sequenced sample: PBMCs. CDR3 sequence: CAWSVGLGRYKQFF. DNA for the CDR3: TGTGCCTGGAGTGTTGGGCTTGGGAGGTATAAGCAGTTCTTC. Based on the CDR3 plus reference TRBV30 and TRBJ2-1, the full variable domain is SQTIHQWPATLVQPVGSPLSLECTVEGTSNPNLYWYRQAAGRGLQLLFYSVGIGQISSEVPQNLSASRPQDRQFILSSKKLLLSDSGFYLCAWSVGLGRYKQFFGPGTRLTVL.